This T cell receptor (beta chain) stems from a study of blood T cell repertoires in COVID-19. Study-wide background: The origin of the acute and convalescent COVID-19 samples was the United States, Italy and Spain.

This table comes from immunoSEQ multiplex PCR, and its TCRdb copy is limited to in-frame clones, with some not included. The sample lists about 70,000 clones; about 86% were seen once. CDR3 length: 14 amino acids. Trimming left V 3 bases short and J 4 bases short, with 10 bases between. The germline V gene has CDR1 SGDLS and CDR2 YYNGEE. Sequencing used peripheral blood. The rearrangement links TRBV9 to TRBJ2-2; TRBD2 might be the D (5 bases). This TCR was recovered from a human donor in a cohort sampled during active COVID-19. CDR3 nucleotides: TGTGCCAGCAGCGGGACTTTTGGCACCGGGGAGCTGTTTTTT. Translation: CASSGTFGTGELFF.